A single sample gave rise to the 8 T cell receptor beta chains below, sequenced in a study of T cell repertoires and leukemia-associated antigens. Antigen specificity for these receptors is unknown. TCRdb redid the calling of the 5' RACE reads with MiXCR, one entry per CDR3 protein. This table holds over 10,000 distinct CDR3 sequences, about 38% found once. The specimen was CD3+ T cells sorted from blood and cultured. Receptors were obtained from a female donor in good health.

The chain carries TRBV12-3 or TRBV12-4 and TRBJ2-6; D is possibly TRBD1 (6 bases). The length of the CDR3 is 17 residues. Trimming pared 3 bases from V and 4 bases from J, leaving 16 bases between. Written as DNA, the CDR3 is TGTGCCAGCAGTTTCGGACAGCCCAAAGAGGGGGCCAACGTCCTGACTTTC. It specifies CASSFGQPKEGANVLTF.

V usage is TRBV5-1 and J usage is TRBJ1-5, with D tentatively TRBD1 (6 bases). Germline CDR1 SGHRS, CDR2 YFSETQ. The length of the CDR3 is 15 residues. The V and J ends lost 0 bases and 5 bases respectively, with 12 bases between them. This CDR3 reads CASSLGGAGDQPQHF. DNA for the CDR3: TGCGCCAGCAGCTTGGGGGGGGCAGGGGATCAGCCCCAGCATTTT.

By share, this clonotype counts as medium-sized. The rearrangement uses TRBV5-1 and TRBJ2-1; 10 nucleotides match TRBD2. Germline trimming cut 0 bases from V and 10 bases from J; bases unmatched to any gene: 16. Germline assignment: CDR1 SGHRS and CDR2 YFSETQ. The CDR3 totals 18 residues. CDR3 residues: CASSLGYEAGGPAKEQFF. In nucleotides, the CDR3 is TGCGCCAGCAGCTTGGGATATGAAGCGGGAGGGCCGGCAAAGGAGCAGTTCTTC. Complete variable domain (other parts from reference TRBV5-1 and TRBJ2-1): KAGVTQTPRYLIKTRGQQVTLSCSPISGHRSVSWYQQTPGQGLQFLFEYFSETQRNKGNFPGRFSGRQFSNSRSEMNVSTLELGDSALYLCASSLGYEAGGPAKEQFFGPGTRLTVL.

Concerning this clonotype itself: At one end, the junction sequence differs from germline, possibly due to a read error. The chain carries TRBV4-1 and TRBJ2-3, with 11 bases identical to TRBD2. This CDR3 comprises 15 residues. CDR1 is MGHRA and CDR2 is YSYEKL in the germline V gene. For the CDR3, the DNA is TGCGCCAGCAGCCCCCCTAGCGGGAGGACAGATCCGCAGTATTTT. Translating it yields CASSPPSGRTDPQYF.

The chain uses TRBV27 and TRBJ2-1, with D possibly TRBD2 on 5 matching bases. The V gene's germline CDR1 is MNHEY and CDR2 SMNVEV (reference sequence). V shed 0 bases and J shed 12 bases, with 15 bases lying between them. CDR3 length: 14 residues. CDR3 bases: TGTGCCAGCAGTTTATCGGTAGGTTTTGGAGGGCAGTTCTTC. It yields the protein CASSLSVGFGGQFF.

As regards this clonotype: Compared with germline, one end of the junction differs, possibly owing to a read error. V usage is TRBV7-2 and J usage is TRBJ1-2, with 10 nucleotides matching TRBD1. The germline gives CDR1 SGHTA, CDR2 FQGNSA. The CDR3 loop spans 14 amino acids. The CDR3 DNA is TGTGCCAGCGGCCCTCAGACAGGGGGCTATGGCTACACCTTT. Its protein product is CASGPQTGGYGYTF.

The chain is built from TRBV15 and TRBJ2-7; 11 nucleotides match TRBD2. Germline V gives CDR1 LNHNV, CDR2 YYDKDF (reference sequence). The CDR3 contains 17 residues. In DNA form, the CDR3 reads TGTCCGACCAGCAGAGATATCACCGGGACTAGCGGCTACGAGCAGTACTTC. The encoded protein is CPTSRDITGTSGYEQYF.

The V call is TRBV4-1, the J call TRBJ2-7; D uncertain. Trimming took 8 bases from V and 8 from J, leaving 25 bases between them. The CDR3 runs to 15 residues. Germline V gene data show CDR1 as MGHRA and CDR2 as YSYEKL. DNA for the CDR3: TGCGCCAGCTCGTTCCTGGGGTACGGTGAAGTCAAGCAGTACTTC. This translates into CASSFLGYGEVKQYF.